This is a list of T cell receptor beta chains from one sample in a study of shared clonotypes between healthy human individuals. Repertoires were generated with immunoSEQ multiplex PCR, while TCRdb's copy carries only in-frame clones and drops some. The sample holds 2 million to 2.5 million clones, 85% to 95% seen once. Material: naive CD4+ T cells from PBMCs. The origin of the receptors is a man younger than 35 in good health. Some clones in this sample may be carry-over from other donors' samples. CDR3s include the opening cysteine and the closing phenylalanine or tryptophan. A D gene is named only where the DNA matches it firmly. A clone size is listed for some rows: how often the clone was seen (once, few, many), or a class if it is expanded.

D: TRBD1
V: TRBV28
J: TRBJ1-5
size: .
CDR3: CASRPGQGINQPQHF
DNA: TGTGCCAGCAGGCCGGGACAGGGGATTAATCAGCCCCAGCATTTT

D: .
V: TRBV2
J: TRBJ2-1
size: .
CDR3: CASSLSGYNEQFF
DNA: TGTGCCAGCAGTTTGAGTGGTTACAATGAGCAGTTCTTC

D: TRBD2
V: TRBV5-6
J: TRBJ2-2
size: once
CDR3: CASSSWTSEPPNTGELFF
DNA: TGTGCCAGCAGCTCTTGGACTAGCGAGCCACCGAACACCGGGGAGCTGTTTTTT

D: TRBD2
V: TRBV2
J: TRBJ2-3
size: .
CDR3: CASSVGLAGGSF
DNA: TGTGCCAGCAGTGTAGGACTAGCGGGAGGAAGTTTT

D: .
V: TRBV5-1
J: TRBJ2-5
size: .
CDR3: CASSRQVQETQYF
DNA: TGCGCCAGCAGCCGACAGGTACAAGAGACCCAGTACTTC

D: .
V: TRBV5-1
J: TRBJ1-1
size: .
CDR3: CASSLAVDSMNTEAFF
DNA: TGCGCCAGCAGCTTGGCGGTAGACTCCATGAACACTGAAGCTTTCTTT

D: .
V: TRBV5-6
J: TRBJ2-7
size: .
CDR3: CASSGGRLGEQYF
DNA: TGTGCCAGCAGCGGAGGGCGCCTGGGCGAGCAGTACTTC

D: .
V: TRBV6-5
J: TRBJ1-5
size: .
CDR3: CASSVNRDLGQPQHF
DNA: TGTGCCAGCAGTGTAAACAGGGATTTGGGTCAGCCCCAGCATTTT

D: TRBD2
V: TRBV2
J: TRBJ2-5
size: .
CDR3: CASRAGGPRGETQYF
DNA: TGTGCCAGCCGTGCGGGAGGGCCGAGGGGGGAGACCCAGTACTTC

D: .
V: TRBV19
J: TRBJ1-1
size: .
CDR3: CASSRVDTEAFF
DNA: TGTGCCAGTAGTAGAGTAGACACTGAAGCTTTCTTT

D: .
V: TRBV2
J: TRBJ1-1
size: few
CDR3: CASRRVGRNTEAFF
DNA: TGTGCCAGCCGCAGGGTCGGGAGGAACACTGAAGCTTTCTTT

D: TRBD2
V: TRBV2
J: TRBJ2-7
size: .
CDR3: CASQGTRVYEQYF
DNA: TGTGCCAGCCAAGGGACTAGAGTCTACGAGCAGTACTTC

D: TRBD2
V: TRBV7-8
J: TRBJ2-3
size: .
CDR3: CASSLGTSGGTDTQYF
DNA: TGTGCCAGCAGCTTAGGGACTAGCGGAGGCACAGATACGCAGTATTTT

D: TRBD2
V: TRBV18
J: TRBJ2-7
size: .
CDR3: CASSPRLAGAAFEQYF
DNA: TGTGCCAGCTCACCACGCCTAGCGGGAGCGGCGTTCGAGCAGTACTTC

D: TRBD1
V: TRBV28
J: TRBJ2-7
size: .
CDR3: CASSLGQFYEQYF
DNA: TGTGCCAGCAGTTTGGGACAGTTCTACGAGCAGTACTTC

D: TRBD2
V: TRBV7-9
J: TRBJ2-1
size: .
CDR3: CASSPSGRAINEQFF
DNA: TGTGCCAGCAGCCCGAGCGGGAGGGCCATCAATGAGCAGTTCTTC

D: .
V: TRBV5-4
J: TRBJ2-3
size: few
CDR3: CASSFVEEGTDTQYF
DNA: TGTGCCAGCAGCTTTGTGGAAGAGGGGACAGATACGCAGTATTTT

D: .
V: TRBV5-1
J: TRBJ2-2
size: .
CDR3: CASSTGQLDTGELFF
DNA: TGCGCCAGCAGCACCGGACAGCTAGACACCGGGGAGCTGTTTTTT

D: TRBD1
V: TRBV7-3
J: TRBJ2-6
size: .
CDR3: CASSPDRGDVLTF
DNA: TGTGCCAGCAGCCCCGACAGGGGCGACGTCCTGACTTTC

D: TRBD2
V: TRBV6-6
J: TRBJ2-7
size: .
CDR3: CASSDRLAGLYEQYF
DNA: TGTGCCAGCAGTGACCGACTAGCGGGACTCTACGAGCAGTACTTC

D: .
V: TRBV7-3
J: TRBJ2-2
size: .
CDR3: CASSFKPNTGELFF
DNA: TGTGCCAGCAGCTTTAAGCCGAACACCGGGGAGCTGTTTTTT

D: .
V: TRBV11-2
J: TRBJ1-1
size: .
CDR3: CASSLFRAMNTEAFF
DNA: TGTGCCAGCAGCTTGTTTAGGGCTATGAACACTGAAGCTTTCTTT

D: .
V: TRBV15
J: TRBJ1-2
size: few
CDR3: CATSSEGRGDYGYTF
DNA: TGTGCCACCAGCTCGGAAGGACGAGGAGACTATGGCTACACCTTC

D: .
V: TRBV5-6
J: TRBJ2-1
size: .
CDR3: CASSPRGGSLRSEQFF
DNA: TGTGCCAGCAGCCCCAGGGGAGGGAGCCTACGGAGTGAGCAGTTCTTC

D: TRBD1
V: TRBV5-4
J: TRBJ2-7
size: .
CDR3: CASRGGQDPSYEQYF
DNA: TGTGCCAGCAGAGGAGGACAGGACCCCTCCTACGAGCAGTACTTC

D: .
V: TRBV14
J: TRBJ1-2
size: .
CDR3: CASSQAGTSYGYTF
DNA: TGTGCCAGCAGCCAGGCCGGGACAAGCTATGGCTACACCTTC

D: TRBD1
V: TRBV6-1
J: TRBJ1-2
size: .
CDR3: CASSADRSRYGYTF
DNA: TGTGCCAGCAGTGCGGACAGGAGCAGGTATGGCTACACCTTC

D: TRBD1
V: TRBV11-3
J: TRBJ2-1
size: once
CDR3: CASSLRSTGDYEQFF
DNA: TGTGCCAGCAGCTTACGATCGACAGGGGATTATGAGCAGTTCTTC

D: TRBD2
V: TRBV28
J: TRBJ2-1
size: .
CDR3: CASKLAGVNEQFF
DNA: TGTGCCAGCAAACTAGCGGGAGTCAATGAGCAGTTCTTC

D: TRBD2
V: TRBV6-1
J: TRBJ2-7
size: .
CDR3: CASTRGAYEQYF
DNA: TGTGCCAGCACCCGGGGGGCCTACGAGCAGTACTTC

D: .
V: TRBV29-1
J: TRBJ2-3
size: .
CDR3: CSVGWGGVQDTQYF
DNA: TGCAGCGTGGGGTGGGGTGGCGTGCAAGATACGCAGTATTTT

D: .
V: TRBV27
J: TRBJ2-1
size: .
CDR3: CASSFGPLGYNEQFF
DNA: TGTGCCAGCAGTTTTGGCCCCCTGGGGTACAATGAGCAGTTCTTC

D: TRBD1
V: TRBV9
J: TRBJ2-1
size: .
CDR3: CASSPQTGPYNEQFF
DNA: TGTGCCAGCAGCCCGCAGACAGGGCCGTACAATGAGCAGTTCTTC

D: TRBD2
V: TRBV7-3
J: TRBJ2-1
size: .
CDR3: CASSLTTGLAGEQFF
DNA: TGTGCCAGCAGCTTGACAACAGGTCTAGCGGGTGAACAGTTCTTC

D: .
V: TRBV29-1
J: TRBJ1-4
size: .
CDR3: CSVDSGGRDEKLFF
DNA: TGCAGCGTTGACTCCGGGGGCAGGGATGAAAAACTGTTTTTT

D: TRBD1
V: TRBV28
J: TRBJ2-3
size: .
CDR3: CASSLRDRGRGTQYF
DNA: TGTGCCAGCAGTTTAAGGGACAGGGGGCGGGGTACGCAGTATTTT

D: .
V: TRBV19
J: TRBJ2-7
size: .
CDR3: CASSPRTAGSYEQYF
DNA: TGTGCCAGTAGTCCCCGGACGGCAGGTTCCTACGAGCAGTACTTC

D: .
V: TRBV12-2
J: TRBJ2-7
size: .
CDR3: CASRSLGHSYEQYF
DNA: TGTGCAAGTCGCTCCCTGGGGCATTCCTACGAGCAGTACTTC

D: .
V: TRBV6-5
J: TRBJ1-1
size: .
CDR3: CASSYSPASTNTEAFF
DNA: TGTGCCAGCAGTTACTCACCTGCTTCTACTAACACTGAAGCTTTCTTT

D: .
V: TRBV11-2
J: TRBJ2-1
size: .
CDR3: CASSSTGHYNEQFF
DNA: TGTGCCAGCAGCTCCACGGGGCACTACAATGAGCAGTTCTTC

D: .
V: TRBV7-2
J: TRBJ1-1
size: once
CDR3: CASSPLEGIRNTEAFF
DNA: TGTGCCAGCAGCCCATTGGAGGGGATAAGGAACACTGAAGCTTTCTTT

D: .
V: TRBV7-8
J: TRBJ2-7
size: .
CDR3: CASSYDITYEQYF
DNA: TGTGCCAGCAGCTACGACATTACCTACGAGCAGTACTTC

D: .
V: TRBV11-2
J: TRBJ2-3
size: .
CDR3: CASSPSPTDTQYF
DNA: TGTGCCAGCAGCCCTAGCCCCACAGATACGCAGTATTTT

D: .
V: TRBV7-3
J: TRBJ2-1
size: .
CDR3: CASSLQGGEQFF
DNA: TGTGCCAGCAGCCTCCAAGGAGGGGAGCAGTTCTTC

D: .
V: TRBV18
J: TRBJ2-2
size: .
CDR3: CASSGAVWNTGELFF
DNA: TGTGCCAGCTCAGGCGCGGTTTGGAACACCGGGGAGCTGTTTTTT

D: .
V: TRBV28
J: TRBJ1-4
size: .
CDR3: CASHRVGEKLFF
DNA: TGTGCCAGTCACAGGGTAGGTGAAAAACTGTTTTTT

D: .
V: TRBV6-1
J: TRBJ1-3
size: .
CDR3: CASSGTSSGNTIYF
DNA: TGTGCCAGCAGTGGGACAAGCTCTGGAAACACCATATATTTT

D: .
V: TRBV7-8
J: TRBJ1-5
size: few
CDR3: CASSLGSQPQHF
DNA: TGTGCCAGCAGCTTAGGTTCACAGCCCCAGCATTTT

D: .
V: TRBV6-5
J: TRBJ1-3
size: .
CDR3: CASSYRPLSGNTIYF
DNA: TGTGCCAGCAGTTACCGGCCACTCTCTGGAAACACCATATATTTT

D: TRBD1
V: TRBV9
J: TRBJ2-2
size: .
CDR3: CASSVTRTGGGELFF
DNA: TGTGCCAGCAGCGTGACCAGGACAGGGGGCGGGGAGCTGTTTTTT

D: TRBD2
V: TRBV4-3
J: TRBJ2-7
size: .
CDR3: CASSRGTSGPYEQYF
DNA: TGCGCCAGCAGCCGGGGGACTAGCGGTCCCTACGAGCAGTACTTC

D: .
V: TRBV28
J: TRBJ1-4
size: .
CDR3: CASSSTDGVWEKLFF
DNA: TGTGCCAGCAGTTCAACGGACGGGGTTTGGGAAAAACTGTTTTTT

D: .
V: TRBV5-1
J: TRBJ1-3
size: .
CDR3: CASSLVGASSGNTIYF
DNA: TGCGCCAGCAGCTTGGTTGGGGCATCCTCTGGAAACACCATATATTTT

D: .
V: TRBV5-1
J: TRBJ1-5
size: .
CDR3: CASSLGGFQPQHF
DNA: TGCGCCAGCAGCTTGGGGGGTTTCCAGCCCCAGCATTTT

D: TRBD1
V: TRBV5-1
J: TRBJ1-4
size: few
CDR3: CASSDPGQNEKLFF
DNA: TGCGCCAGCAGCGATCCGGGACAGAATGAAAAACTGTTTTTT

D: TRBD2
V: TRBV9
J: TRBJ2-3
size: .
CDR3: CASSAMRGADTQYF
DNA: TGTGCCAGCAGCGCTATGCGGGGGGCAGATACGCAGTATTTT

D: TRBD2
V: TRBV5-1
J: TRBJ2-5
size: .
CDR3: CATSPGGRAGGETQYF
DNA: TGCGCCACCTCCCCCGGCGGGAGGGCCGGAGGAGAGACCCAGTACTTC

D: TRBD1
V: TRBV5-1
J: TRBJ2-5
size: .
CDR3: CASSPSDRDKTQYF
DNA: TGCGCCAGCAGCCCATCCGACAGGGATAAGACCCAGTACTTC

D: .
V: TRBV7-3
J: TRBJ2-5
size: .
CDR3: CASSPGTAQETQYF
DNA: TGTGCCAGCAGCCCCGGGACGGCACAAGAGACCCAGTACTTC

D: .
V: TRBV5-1
J: TRBJ2-7
size: .
CDR3: CASREGGVYEQYF
DNA: TGCGCCAGCAGAGAAGGGGGAGTCTACGAGCAGTACTTC